These 14 T cell receptor gamma chains were all obtained from the same sample, sequenced in a study of gamma-delta T cells after stem cell transplantation. With CATT, TCRdb re-called clones from the RT-PCR reads. The top ten clones hold approximately 3.5% of a sample with about 4,800 gamma-chain clones, 15% to 25% of them seen once. Sequenced input: gamma-delta T cells. These receptor sequences come from a human donor. It is not recorded whose cells these are; they may come from a transplant donor.

This clone has a handful of counts. V gene TRGV4 combines with J gene TRGJ1 or TRGJ2. In germline, CDR1 is EGSTGY, CDR2 YDSYTSSV. The CDR3 covers 13 residues. J gave up 5 bases and V 0 bases, and 4 bases lay outside the gene matches. CDR3 in amino acids: CATWDGRDYKKLF. The CDR3 DNA is TGTGCCACCTGGGATGGGCGGGATTATAAGAAACTCTTT.

The chain recombines TRGV5 with TRGJ1 or TRGJ2. Germline values: CDR1 VINAFY, CDR2 YDVSNSKD. Losses at the gene ends were 6 bases for V and 10 bases for J; bases not matched to a gene: 15. The CDR3 spans 13 residues. The CDR3 coding sequence is TGTGCCACCTGGCCCGCTTTGACCACCAAGAAACTCTTT. Translating gives CATWPALTTKKLF.

This clone appeared a few times. The rearrangement joins TRGV4 to TRGJ1 or TRGJ2. Germline-derived CDR1 and CDR2 are EGSTGY and YDSYTSSV. With V trimmed by 3 bases and J by 4 bases, 9 bases remained unmatched. This CDR3 comprises 14 residues. CDR3 sequence: CATWDFTGYYKKLF. CDR3 in DNA: TGTGCCACCTGGGATTTTACAGGCTATTATAAGAAACTCTTT.

This clone was counted a few times. V is TRGV8 and J is TRGJ1 or TRGJ2. There are 14 residues in the CDR3. Per the germline V gene, CDR1 is VENAVY and CDR2 is YDSYNSRV. The J segment lost 0 bases and the V segment lost 0 bases, leaving 2 bases of the junction unmatched. In nucleotides, the CDR3 is TGTGCCACCTGGGATAGGGGGAATTATTATAAGAAACTCTTT. It yields the protein CATWDRGNYYKKLF.

This clone is labeled medium-sized. The CDR3 loop reads CALWEEKKLF. CDR3 coding DNA: TGTGCCTTGTGGGAGGAGAAGAAACTCTTT. The chain combines TRGV9 with TRGJ1 or TRGJ2. Germline CDR1 GITISATS, CDR2 ISYDGTV (reference sequence). V gave up 2 bases and J gave up 10 bases; unmatched junction bases: 2. The CDR3 totals 10 residues.

A few counts support this clone. This rearrangement joins TRGV3 to TRGJ1 or TRGJ2. Germline V gene sequence: CDR1 VTNTFY, CDR2 YDVSTARD (reference sequence). After removal of 0 bases from V and 1 base from J, the junction contained 9 bases not matched to a gene. The CDR3 contains 16 residues. Here the CDR3 reads CATWDRFGINYYKKLF. The CDR3, as DNA: TGTGCCACCTGGGACAGGTTTGGGATAAATTATTATAAGAAACTCTTT.

The gene calls are TRGV2 and TRGJ1 or TRGJ2. The CDR3 sequence is 12 residues long. J gave up 9 bases and V 0 bases, and 5 bases lay outside the gene matches. CDR1 EGSNGY and CDR2 YDSYNSKV come from the germline V gene. The CDR3 spells CATWDGLFKKLF. CDR3 DNA: TGTGCCACCTGGGACGGGCTTTTTAAGAAACTCTTT.

Regarding this clone: Germline is not matched at one junction end, which may reflect a read error. The chain employs TRGV9 and TRGJ1 or TRGJ2. This CDR3 has 13 amino acids. The germline gives CDR1 GITISATS, CDR2 ISYDGTV (reference sequence). The CDR3 coding sequence is TGTGCCTTGTGGGAGGTTGTATGTTATAAGAAACTATTT. This encodes CALWEVVCYKKLF.

As for this clone: A much larger clone sits a single nucleotide away, making a read error possible. The rearrangement links TRGV9 to TRGJ1 or TRGJ2. Per the germline V gene, CDR1 is GITISATS and CDR2 is ISYDGTV (reference sequence). The CDR3 is 12 amino acids. The CDR3 region has the DNA TGTGCCTTGTGGGAGGTTTATTATAAGAAAGTCTTT. It is translated as CALWEVYYKKVF.

The gene calls are TRGV3 and TRGJ1 or TRGJ2. With 3 bases clipped from V and 8 bases from J, the junction kept 4 bases outside the gene matches. The V gene's germline CDR1 is VTNTFY and CDR2 YDVSTARD (reference sequence). The CDR3 loop spans 11 amino acids. CDR3 residues: CATWDPHKKLF. The CDR3 DNA is TGTGCCACCTGGGACCCCCATAAGAAACTCTTT.

This clone was recorded only once. With a much larger clone just one base away, this may be a read error. At the DNA level, this CDR3 is encoded by other sequences in the same sample as well. This chain links TRGV9 with TRGJ1 or TRGJ2. Germline CDR1 reads GITISATS; CDR2 reads ISYDGTV (reference sequence). This CDR3 is built from 12 residues. The V and J ends lost 3 bases and 4 bases, in that order; junction bases with no gene match: 3. CDR3 sequence (DNA): TGTGCCTTGTGGGAGAGATATTATAAGAAACTCTTT. It specifies CALWERYYKKLF.

The chain joins TRGV9 to TRGJ1 or TRGJ2. This CDR3 is 13 amino acids long. V lost 4 bases, J lost 0 bases, and 3 bases stayed unmatched. CDR1 and CDR2 (germline): GITISATS, ISYDGTV (reference sequence). The CDR3 region has the DNA TGTGCCTTGTGGGATTCGAATTATTATAAGAAACTCTTT. Translated, it gives CALWDSNYYKKLF.

This clone is large (0.1 to 1%) in the sample. The identical CDR3 is also encoded by other nucleotide sequences in the sample. The V and J genes are TRGV9 and TRGJ1 or TRGJ2. This CDR3 region has 12 residues. Trimming took 1 base from V and 3 from J; bases not matched to a gene: 0. CDR1 and CDR2 from the germline V gene are GITISATS and ISYDGTV (reference sequence). The CDR3 region has the DNA TGTGCCTTGTGGGAGGTTTATTATAAGAAACTCTTT. This translates into CALWEVYYKKLF.

This clone has just a few counts. The chain combines TRGV2 with TRGJP2. Germline assignment: CDR1 EGSNGY and CDR2 YDSYNSKV. V shed 4 bases and J 6 bases; nucleotides not matched to a gene: 5. The CDR3 consists of 13 residues. CDR3 sequence (DNA): TGTGCCACCTGGGAAGGAGGTGATTGGATCAAGACGTTT. Amino acids: CATWEGGDWIKTF.